One sample yielded the 5 T cell receptor beta chains listed below, sequenced in a study of cytomegalovirus exposure and HLA in healthy donors. PCR involved 60 Vbeta and 13 Jbeta primers. The repertoire was sequenced with immunoSEQ multiplex PCR; TCRdb's copy has only in-frame clones and lacks some. The sample lists under 200,000 clones, about three quarters occurring once. Material: PBMCs. These receptors all come from a girl aged 10 to 17 in good health and CMV-seronegative.

This sequence joins TRBV20-1 and TRBJ1-2, with D unresolved. CDR1 and CDR2 from the germline V gene are DFQATT and SNEGSKA (reference sequence). Trimming took 5 bases from V and 1 from J, leaving 5 bases between them. CDR3 length equals 11 residues. CDR3 amino acids: CSARDNYGYTF. The CDR3 DNA follows: TGCAGTGCTCGGGATAACTATGGCTACACCTTC.

The rearrangement links TRBV18 to TRBJ1-1, with D perhaps TRBD1 (5 bases). V lost 0 bases, J lost 4 bases, and 18 bases lay in between. The germline CDR1 and CDR2 sequences are KGHSH and LQKENI. The CDR3 consists of 17 residues. This chain's CDR3 is CASSPPGGSPGSTEAFF. CDR3 nucleotides: TGTGCCAGCTCACCACCGGGGGGTTCCCCTGGCAGCACTGAAGCTTTCTTT.

The V call is TRBV10-1, the J call TRBJ2-1, with 11 bases lining up with TRBD2. The germline V gene has CDR1 WNHNN and CDR2 SYGVQD (reference sequence). After removal of 3 bases from V and 8 bases from J, the junction contained 6 bases not matched to a gene. This CDR3 comprises 15 residues. CDR3 coding DNA: TGCGCCAGCAGTGAAGGGCTAGCGGGGGGTTATGAGCAGTTCTTC. Amino acids: CASSEGLAGGYEQFF.

The V and J genes are TRBV29-1 and TRBJ2-7, with TRBD2 identical over 7 bases. The CDR3 is 13 amino acids. V dropped 6 bases and J dropped 2; count of bases not matched to a gene: 7. Per germline, CDR1 SQVTM and CDR2 ANQGSEA. CDR3 coding DNA: TGCAGCGTCAGACTAGCTGATGCCTACGAGCAGTACTTC. This codes for CSVRLADAYEQYF.

The chain uses TRBV30 and TRBJ2-7, with D possibly matching TRBD1 (6 bases). With 7 bases removed from V and 0 bases from J, the gap between germline ends came to 10 bases. The CDR3 is 12 residues long. Looked up from germline, CDR1 is GTSNPN and CDR2 is SVGIG (reference sequence). Here the CDR3 reads CAYRVASYEQYF. The CDR3 nucleotides are TGTGCCTACAGGGTAGCCTCCTACGAGCAGTACTTC.